The clone carrying this T cell receptor beta chain came up a few times. Its antigen is unidentified. This specimen belongs to a study of identical twins. The V gene end was trimmed by 5 bases and the J gene end by 8 bases; junction bases not matched to a gene: 11. The CDR3 runs to 14 residues. CDR1 and CDR2 (germline): SGHTA, FQGNSA. General study points: Within cord blood, abundant beta clonotypes carried fewer insertions, but memory repertoires showed no such trend.

TCRdb recomputed calls from the 5' RACE reads with MiXCR, one row per CDR3 protein. The repertoire holds a few hundred thousand distinct CDR3 sequences, with about 6.7% as singletons. The same specimen was also included in a second study, on T cells expressing NK-cell markers. From that study: Each TCR beta repertoire originated in sorted T cells that were CD3+CD56+NKG2C+, CD3+CD56+NKG2C- or CD3+CD56-NKG2C+.

This receptor was obtained from a woman aged 18-29 years in good health. Source material: CD8+ T cells sorted from blood. This rearrangement joins TRBV7-2 to TRBJ1-1, with 7 bases identical to TRBD1. The CDR3, as DNA: TGTGCCAGCAGCGGGACAGCTAGCTCTGGAGAAGCTTTCTTT. Protein sequence: CASSGTASSGEAFF.